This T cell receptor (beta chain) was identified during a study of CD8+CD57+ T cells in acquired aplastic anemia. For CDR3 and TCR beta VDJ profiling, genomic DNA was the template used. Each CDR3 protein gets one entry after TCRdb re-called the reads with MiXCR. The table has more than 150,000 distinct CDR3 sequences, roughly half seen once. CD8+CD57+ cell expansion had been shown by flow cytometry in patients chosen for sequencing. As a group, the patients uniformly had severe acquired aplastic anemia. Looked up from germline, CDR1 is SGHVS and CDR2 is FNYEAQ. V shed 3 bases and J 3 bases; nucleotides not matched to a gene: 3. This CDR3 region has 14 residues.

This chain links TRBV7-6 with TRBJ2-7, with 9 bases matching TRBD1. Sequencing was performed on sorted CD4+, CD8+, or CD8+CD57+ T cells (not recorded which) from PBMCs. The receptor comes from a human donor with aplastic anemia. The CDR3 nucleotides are TGTGCCAGCAGCTTGGGGACAGGGCTCTACGAGCAGTACTTC. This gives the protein CASSLGTGLYEQYF.